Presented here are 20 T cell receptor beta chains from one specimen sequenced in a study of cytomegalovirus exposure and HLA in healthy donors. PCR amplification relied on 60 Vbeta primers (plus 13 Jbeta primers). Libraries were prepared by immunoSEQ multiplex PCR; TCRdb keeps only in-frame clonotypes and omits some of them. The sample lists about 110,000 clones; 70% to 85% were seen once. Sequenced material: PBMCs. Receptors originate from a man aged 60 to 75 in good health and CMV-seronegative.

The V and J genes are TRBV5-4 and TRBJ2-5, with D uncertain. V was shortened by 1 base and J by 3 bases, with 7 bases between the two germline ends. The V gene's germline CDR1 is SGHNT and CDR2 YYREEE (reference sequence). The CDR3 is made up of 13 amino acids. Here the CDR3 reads CASSLQIEETQYF. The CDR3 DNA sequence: TGTGCCAGCAGCTTGCAGATTGAAGAGACCCAGTACTTC.

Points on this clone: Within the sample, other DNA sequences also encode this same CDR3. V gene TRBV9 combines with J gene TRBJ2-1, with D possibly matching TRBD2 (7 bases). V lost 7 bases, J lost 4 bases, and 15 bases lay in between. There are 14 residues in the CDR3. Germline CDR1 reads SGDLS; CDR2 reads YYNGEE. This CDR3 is CASGGGGLYNEQFF. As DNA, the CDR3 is TGTGCCAGCGGGGGGGGCGGGCTTTACAATGAGCAGTTCTTC. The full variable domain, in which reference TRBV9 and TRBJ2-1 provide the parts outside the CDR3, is DSGVTQTPKHLITATGQRVTLRCSPRSGDLSVYWYQQSLDQGLQFLIQYYNGEERAKGNILERFSAQQFPDLHSELNLSSLELGDSALYFCASGGGGLYNEQFFGPGTRLTVL.

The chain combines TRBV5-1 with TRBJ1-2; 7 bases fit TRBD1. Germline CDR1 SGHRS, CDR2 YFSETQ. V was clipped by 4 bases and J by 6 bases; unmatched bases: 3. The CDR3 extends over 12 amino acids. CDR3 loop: CASSETGDGYTF. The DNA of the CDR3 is TGCGCCAGCAGCGAAACAGGGGATGGCTACACCTTC.

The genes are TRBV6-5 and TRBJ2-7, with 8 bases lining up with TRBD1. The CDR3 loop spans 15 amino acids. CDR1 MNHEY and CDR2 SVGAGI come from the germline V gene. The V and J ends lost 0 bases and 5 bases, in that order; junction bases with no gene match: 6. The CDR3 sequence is CASSYSNRGFNEQYF. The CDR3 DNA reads TGTGCCAGCAGTTACTCAAACAGGGGGTTCAACGAGCAGTACTTC.

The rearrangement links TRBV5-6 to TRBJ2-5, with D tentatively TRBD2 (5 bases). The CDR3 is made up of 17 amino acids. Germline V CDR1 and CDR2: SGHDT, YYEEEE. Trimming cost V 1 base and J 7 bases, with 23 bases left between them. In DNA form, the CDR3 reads TGTGCCAGCAGCTTGTTGAGTGGGTACGGGCTAGCTGGGACCCAGTACTTC. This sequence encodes CASSLLSGYGLAGTQYF.

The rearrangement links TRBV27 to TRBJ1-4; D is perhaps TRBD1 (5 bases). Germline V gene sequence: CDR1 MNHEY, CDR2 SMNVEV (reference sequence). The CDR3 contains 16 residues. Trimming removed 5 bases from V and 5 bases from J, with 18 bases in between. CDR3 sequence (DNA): TGTGCCAGCAGTCCAACCCCCGGGGGGTGGAATGAAAAACTGTTTTTT. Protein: CASSPTPGGWNEKLFF.

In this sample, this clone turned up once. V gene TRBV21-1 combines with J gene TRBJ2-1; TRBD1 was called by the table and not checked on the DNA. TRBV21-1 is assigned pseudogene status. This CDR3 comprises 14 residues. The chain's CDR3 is CASSRPTGWNEQFF. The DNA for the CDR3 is TGTGCCAGCAGCAGACCGACAGGCTGGAATGAGCAGTTCTTC.

In DNA form, the CDR3 reads TGCGCCAGCAGCTTGGCTCGTCCGTCGGGTGATGGCTACACCTTC. It translates to CASSLARPSGDGYTF. The genes are TRBV5-1 and TRBJ1-2, with D uncertain. Trimming pared 0 bases from V and 6 bases from J, leaving 15 bases between. The CDR3 extends over 15 amino acids. Germline loops: CDR1 SGHRS, CDR2 YFSETQ.

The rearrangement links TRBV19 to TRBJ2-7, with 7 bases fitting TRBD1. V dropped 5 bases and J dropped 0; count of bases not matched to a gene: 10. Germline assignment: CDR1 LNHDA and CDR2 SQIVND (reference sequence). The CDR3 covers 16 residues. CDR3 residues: CASSPGQAMGSYEQYF. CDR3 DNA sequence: TGTGCCAGTAGTCCCGGACAGGCGATGGGCTCCTACGAGCAGTACTTC.

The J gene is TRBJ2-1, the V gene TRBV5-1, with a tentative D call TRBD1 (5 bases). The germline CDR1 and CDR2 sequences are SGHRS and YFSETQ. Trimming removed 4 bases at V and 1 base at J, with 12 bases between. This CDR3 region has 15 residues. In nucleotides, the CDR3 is TGCGCCAGCAGCCTTCAGGGAAGTTCCTACAATGAGCAGTTCTTC. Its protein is CASSLQGSSYNEQFF. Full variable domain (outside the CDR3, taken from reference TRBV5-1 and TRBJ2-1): KAGVTQTPRYLIKTRGQQVTLSCSPISGHRSVSWYQQTPGQGLQFLFEYFSETQRNKGNFPGRFSGRQFSNSRSEMNVSTLELGDSALYLCASSLQGSSYNEQFFGPGTRLTVL.

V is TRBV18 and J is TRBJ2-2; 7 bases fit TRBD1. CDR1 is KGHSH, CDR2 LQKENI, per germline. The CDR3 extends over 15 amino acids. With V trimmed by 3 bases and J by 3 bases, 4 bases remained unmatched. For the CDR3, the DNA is TGTGCCAGCTCACCCGCCGGGACAGACACCGGGGAGCTGTTTTTT. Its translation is CASSPAGTDTGELFF.

The DNA for the CDR3 is TGTGCCAGCAGCCGTAATTGGGGGCAGGACACTGAAGCTTTCTTT. This gives the protein CASSRNWGQDTEAFF. The gene calls are TRBV11-1 and TRBJ1-1; D possibly corresponds to TRBD1 (6 bases). The germline V gene encodes CDR1 SGHAT and CDR2 FQDESV (reference sequence). The CDR3 length is 15 residues. V was trimmed by 5 bases and J by 3 bases, leaving 16 bases between them. Supplemented by reference TRBV11-1 and TRBJ1-1, the full variable domain reads EAEVAQSPRYKITEKSQAVAFWCDPISGHATLYWYRQILGQGPELLVQFQDESVVDDSQLPKDRFSAERLKGVDSTLKIQPAELGDSAMYLCASSRNWGQDTEAFFGQGTRLTVV.

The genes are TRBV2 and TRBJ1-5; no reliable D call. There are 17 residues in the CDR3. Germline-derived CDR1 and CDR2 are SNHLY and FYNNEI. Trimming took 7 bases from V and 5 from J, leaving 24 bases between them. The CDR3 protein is CASTYTGRSGVHQPQHF. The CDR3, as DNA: TGTGCCAGCACATACACGGGGAGGTCCGGGGTTCATCAGCCCCAGCATTTT. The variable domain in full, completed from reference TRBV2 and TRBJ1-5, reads EPEVTQTPSHQVTQMGQEVILRCVPISNHLYFYWYRQILGQKVEFLVSFYNNEISEKSEIFDDQFSVERPDGSNFTLKIRSTKLEDSAMYFCASTYTGRSGVHQPQHFGDGTRLSIL.

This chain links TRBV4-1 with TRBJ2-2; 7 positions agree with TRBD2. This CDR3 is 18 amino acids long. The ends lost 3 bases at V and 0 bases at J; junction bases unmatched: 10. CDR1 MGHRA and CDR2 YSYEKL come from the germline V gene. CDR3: CASSHIGWGGSNTGELFF. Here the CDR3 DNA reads TGCGCCAGCAGCCATATCGGGTGGGGGGGTTCGAACACCGGGGAGCTGTTTTTT.

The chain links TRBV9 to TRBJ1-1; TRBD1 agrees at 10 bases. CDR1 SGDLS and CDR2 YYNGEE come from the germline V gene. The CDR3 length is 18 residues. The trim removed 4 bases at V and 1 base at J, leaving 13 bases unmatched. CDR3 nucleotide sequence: TGTGCCAGCAGCCCTAACGGGGACAGGGGAGGGAAGAACACTGAAGCTTTCTTT. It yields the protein CASSPNGDRGGKNTEAFF.

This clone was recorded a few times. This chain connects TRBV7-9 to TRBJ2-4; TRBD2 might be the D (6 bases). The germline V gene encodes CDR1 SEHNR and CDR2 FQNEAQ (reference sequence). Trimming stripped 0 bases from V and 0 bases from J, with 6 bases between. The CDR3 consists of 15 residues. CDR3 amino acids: CASSLAGGAKNIQYF. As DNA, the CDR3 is TGTGCCAGCAGCTTAGCCGGGGGAGCCAAAAACATTCAGTACTTC.

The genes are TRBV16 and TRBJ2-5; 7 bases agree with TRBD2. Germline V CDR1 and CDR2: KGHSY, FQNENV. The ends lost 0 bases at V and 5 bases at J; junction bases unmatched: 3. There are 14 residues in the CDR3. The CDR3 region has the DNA TGTGCCAGCAGCCAATCATACGGGGGGGAGACCCAGTACTTC. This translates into CASSQSYGGETQYF.

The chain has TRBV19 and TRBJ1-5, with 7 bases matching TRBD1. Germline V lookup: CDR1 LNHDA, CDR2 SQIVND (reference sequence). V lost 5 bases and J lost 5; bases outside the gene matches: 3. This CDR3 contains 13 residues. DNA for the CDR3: TGTGCCAGTAGTCCTCAGGGGGATCAGCCCCAGCATTTT. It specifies CASSPQGDQPQHF.

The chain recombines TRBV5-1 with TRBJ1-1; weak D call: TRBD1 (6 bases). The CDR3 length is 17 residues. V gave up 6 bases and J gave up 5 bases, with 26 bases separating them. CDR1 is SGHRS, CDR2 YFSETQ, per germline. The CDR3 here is CASTPLHREIAGTEAFF. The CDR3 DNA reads TGCGCCAGCACCCCTTTACACAGGGAAATAGCGGGGACTGAAGCTTTCTTT.

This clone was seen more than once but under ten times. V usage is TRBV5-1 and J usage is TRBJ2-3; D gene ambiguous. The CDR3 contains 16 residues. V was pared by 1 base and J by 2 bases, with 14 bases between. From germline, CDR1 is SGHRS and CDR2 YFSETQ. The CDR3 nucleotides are TGCGCCAGCAGCTTGTTGGTGACTCGCCCCACAGATACGCAGTATTTT. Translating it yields CASSLLVTRPTDTQYF.